This section outlines one T cell receptor beta chain sequence together with its context. The antigen remains undetermined. The CDR3 runs 11 residues. V was shortened by 6 bases and J by 8 bases, with 10 bases between the two germline ends. CDR1 and CDR2 (germline): DFQATT, SNEGSKA (reference sequence). The data originate from a study of T cells in Graves' hyperthyroidism and ophthalmopathy. General study findings and limits: Peripheral blood also featured most of the thyroid clonotypes expanded above 0.001.

The patients, who ranged from 18 to 65 in age, presented with newly diagnosed hyperthyroidism lasting under 2 months. Exclusion of patients followed from uncontrolled infection, other autoimmune disease, pregnancy or lactation. Amplified TCR beta CDR3 regions came from RNA transcripts. An initial round of RT-PCR targeting the TCR CDR3 relied on the HTBI primer set. TCRdb recomputed calls from the multiplex PCR reads with MiXCR, one row per CDR3 protein. The repertoire holds a few hundred thousand distinct CDR3 sequences, with 35% to 55% as singletons. This TCR came from a woman younger than 30 with Graves' hyperthyroidism. Sequencing was done on a sample of peripheral blood or thyroid tissue (not recorded which). This chain connects TRBV20-1 to TRBJ2-2; tentatively, D is TRBD1 (5 bases). The CDR3 protein is CSATGRGELFF. The CDR3 region has the DNA TGCAGTGCAACAGGACGAGGGGAGCTGTTTTTT.